This T cell receptor (beta chain) was sequenced during a study of OX40 agonist ivuxolimab in advanced cancers. Overall study: Partial responses were achieved by three patients: one hepatocellular carcinoma, two cutaneous melanoma. Overall study results and limits: CD4+ and CD8+ blood T cells expanded clonally by week 6 at 0.1 to 3.0 mg/kg.

The protocol was immunoSEQ multiplex PCR, while the TCRdb copy is restricted to in-frame clones and leaves out a portion. The sample holds roughly 8,600 clones; around 90% are singletons and the top ten take 4% to 5.5%. This clone was seen a handful of times. Its target is not known. The sequencing here drew on CD4+ or CD8+ T cells sorted from blood, taken in a trial of the OX40 agonist ivuxolimab. This receptor was obtained from an adult with an advanced solid tumor such as melanoma, head and neck, liver or kidney cancer.

The DNA for the CDR3 is TGTGCCAGCAGTGAAGGGGGCTACGAGCAGTACGTC. Its translation is CASSEGGYEQYV. This rearrangement joins TRBV6-1 to TRBJ2-7; D call uncertain. The germline V gene has CDR1 MNHNS and CDR2 SASEGT. This CDR3 region has 12 residues. V was shortened by 1 base and J by 3 bases, with 4 bases between the two germline ends.